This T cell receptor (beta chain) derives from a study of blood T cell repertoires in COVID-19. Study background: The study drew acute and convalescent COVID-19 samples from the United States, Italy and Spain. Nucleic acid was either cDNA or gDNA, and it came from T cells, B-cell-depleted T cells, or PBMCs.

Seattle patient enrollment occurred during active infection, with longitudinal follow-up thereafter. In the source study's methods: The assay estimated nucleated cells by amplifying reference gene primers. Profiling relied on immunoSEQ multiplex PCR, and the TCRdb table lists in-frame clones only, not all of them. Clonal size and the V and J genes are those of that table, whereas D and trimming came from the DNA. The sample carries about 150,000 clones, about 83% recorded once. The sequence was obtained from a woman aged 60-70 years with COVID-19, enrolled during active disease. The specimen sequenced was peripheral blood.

CDR3 loop: CASSPGNSNQPQHF. As DNA, the CDR3 is TGTGCCAGCAGCCCCGGGAATAGCAATCAGCCCCAGCATTTT. The chain uses TRBV4-2 and TRBJ1-5; D not resolved. Trimming removed 4 bases at V and 0 bases at J, with 7 bases between. The CDR3 is made up of 14 amino acids. Germline V gene sequence: CDR1 LGHNA, CDR2 YNFKEQ.